This TCR beta chain was captured in a study of human T cells and chemical hapten exposure. TCRdb reanalysed the RACE reads using MiXCR and keeps one entry per CDR3 protein. The sample has about 260,000 distinct CDR3 sequences, 8.6% seen once. Time point: pre-sensitization, week 0. Treatment reported: therapeutic diphenylcyclopropenone sensitization with weekly scalp DPC. V was clipped by 0 bases and J by 3 bases, with 4 bases between them. CDR3 length equals 13 residues. CDR1 and CDR2 (germline): SGHTA, FQGNSA. This clonotype was counted at least ten times. The material sequenced was whole blood, taken in connection with sensitization to the hapten diphenylcyclopropenone (DPC). The receptor's source is a middle-aged woman with alopecia areata. Some clones in this sample may be carry-over from other donors' samples. The chain recombines TRBV7-2 with TRBJ2-3, with no clear D. Here the CDR3 DNA reads TGTGCCAGCAGCTTAGCGGTAACAGATACGCAGTATTTT. As protein: CASSLAVTDTQYF.